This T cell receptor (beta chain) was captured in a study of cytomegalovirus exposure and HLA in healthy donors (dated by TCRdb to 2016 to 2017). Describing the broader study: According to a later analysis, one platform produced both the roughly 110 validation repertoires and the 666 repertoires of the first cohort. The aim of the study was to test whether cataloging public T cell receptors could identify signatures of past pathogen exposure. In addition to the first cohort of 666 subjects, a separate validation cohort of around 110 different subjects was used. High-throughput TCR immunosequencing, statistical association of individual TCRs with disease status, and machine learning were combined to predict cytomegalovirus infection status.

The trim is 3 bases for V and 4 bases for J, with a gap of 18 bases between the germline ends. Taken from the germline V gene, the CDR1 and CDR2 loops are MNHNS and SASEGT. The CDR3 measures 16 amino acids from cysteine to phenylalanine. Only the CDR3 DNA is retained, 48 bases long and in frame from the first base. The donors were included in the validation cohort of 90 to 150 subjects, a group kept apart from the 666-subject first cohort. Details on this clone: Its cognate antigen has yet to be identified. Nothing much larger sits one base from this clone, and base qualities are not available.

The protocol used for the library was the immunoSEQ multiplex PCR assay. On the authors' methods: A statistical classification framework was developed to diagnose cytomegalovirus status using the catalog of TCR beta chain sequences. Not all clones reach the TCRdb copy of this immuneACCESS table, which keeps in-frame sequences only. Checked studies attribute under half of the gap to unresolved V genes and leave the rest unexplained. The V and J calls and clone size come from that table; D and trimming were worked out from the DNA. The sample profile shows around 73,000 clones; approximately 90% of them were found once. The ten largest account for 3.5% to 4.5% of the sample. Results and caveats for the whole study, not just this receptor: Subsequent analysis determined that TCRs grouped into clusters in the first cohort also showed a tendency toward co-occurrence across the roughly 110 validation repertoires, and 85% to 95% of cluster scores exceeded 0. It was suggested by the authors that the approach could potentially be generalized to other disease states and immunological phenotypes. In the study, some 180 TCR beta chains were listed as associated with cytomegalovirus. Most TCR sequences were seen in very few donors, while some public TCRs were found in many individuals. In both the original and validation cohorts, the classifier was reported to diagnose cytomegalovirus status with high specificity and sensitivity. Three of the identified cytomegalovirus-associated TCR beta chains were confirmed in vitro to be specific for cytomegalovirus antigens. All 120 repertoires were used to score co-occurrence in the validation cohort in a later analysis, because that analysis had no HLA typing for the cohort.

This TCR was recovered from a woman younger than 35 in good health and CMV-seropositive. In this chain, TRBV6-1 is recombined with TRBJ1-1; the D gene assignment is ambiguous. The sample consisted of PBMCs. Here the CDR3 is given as CASSDNFGSSGTEAFF. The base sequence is TGTGCCAGCAGTGACAATTTTGGCAGCTCGGGCACTGAAGCTTTCTTT.